A single sample gave rise to the 8 T cell receptor beta chains below, sequenced in a study of CD8+CD57+ T cells in acquired aplastic anemia. Researchers used genomic DNA as the template to profile TCR beta VDJ and CDR3. TCRdb used MiXCR to reprocess the reads, holding one entry per CDR3 protein. The table has tens of thousands of distinct CDR3 sequences, 40% to 55% seen once. Sequences were obtained from sorted CD4+, CD8+, or CD8+CD57+ T cells (not recorded which) from PBMCs. These receptors were collected from a human donor in good health, serving as a control.

This clonotype was seen ten or more times. The V call is TRBV15, the J call TRBJ2-2; the D gene is possibly TRBD2 (6 bases). Trimming left V 1 base short and J 2 bases short, with 11 bases between. Germline lookup yields CDR1 LNHNV and CDR2 YYDKDF (reference sequence). The CDR3 consists of 16 residues. The CDR3 DNA follows: TGTGCCACCAGCAGAGGGACTACCGAAAACACCGGGGAGCTGTTTTTT. Translated: CATSRGTTENTGELFF. Full variable domain (remainder filled in from reference TRBV15 and TRBJ2-2): DAMVIQNPRYQVTQFGKPVTLSCSQTLNHNVMYWYQQKSSQAPKLLFHYYDKDFNNEADTPDNFQSRRPNTSFCFLDIRSPGLGDTAMYLCATSRGTTENTGELFFGEGSRLTVL.

This clonotype was detected ten times or more. The V and J genes are TRBV24-1 and TRBJ2-3, with D hard to call. This CDR3 spans 13 amino acids. Germline V gene lookup returns CDR1 KGHDR and CDR2 SFDVKD. Trimming removed 5 bases from V and 0 bases from J, with 5 bases in between. CDR3 amino acids: CATSALSTDTQYF. The CDR3, as DNA: TGTGCCACCAGTGCGCTCAGCACAGATACGCAGTATTTT.

This clonotype has just one count. This chain uses TRBV4-3 with TRBJ2-5; the match to TRBD2 covers 7 bases. The CDR3 totals 14 residues. J gave up 9 bases and V 0 bases, and 7 bases lay outside the gene matches. Germline V gene sequence: CDR1 LGHNA, CDR2 YSLEER. CDR3 loop: CASSQDWRSGAQYF. CDR3 nucleotides: TGCGCCAGCAGCCAAGATTGGCGGAGCGGGGCCCAGTACTTC.

V is TRBV9 and J is TRBJ1-2; a possible D gene is TRBD1 (5 bases). CDR3 length: 12 amino acids. The V end was cut by 3 bases, the J end by 7 bases, with 10 bases between. CDR1 and CDR2 (germline): SGDLS, YYNGEE. Here the CDR3 DNA reads TGTGCCAGCAGCGAGGGACCAGGTGGCTACACCTTC. Amino acid sequence: CASSEGPGGYTF.

This clonotype was recorded at least ten times. The V call is TRBV19, the J call TRBJ2-5; D is ambiguous. V lost 4 bases to trimming and J lost 2 bases, with 17 bases between them. The CDR3 length is 16 residues. Looked up from germline, CDR1 is LNHDA and CDR2 is SQIVND (reference sequence). The chain's CDR3 is CASSTLTAEMQETQYF. The CDR3 nucleotides read TGTGCCAGTAGTACTCTAACGGCGGAAATGCAAGAGACCCAGTACTTC.

This clonotype occurred a few times. The chain uses TRBV19 and TRBJ1-2; 9 positions match TRBD1. V gave up 3 bases and J gave up 6 bases; unmatched junction bases: 11. This CDR3 comprises 16 residues. The germline V gene encodes CDR1 LNHDA and CDR2 SQIVND (reference sequence). For the CDR3, the DNA is TGTGCCAGTAGTATGATGAGGACAGGGGATCGCGATGGCTACACCTTC. Translated, it gives CASSMMRTGDRDGYTF.

In DNA, the CDR3 is TGTGCCAGCAGTTACACAGGGGGCGTTTACGAGCAGTACTTC. Protein sequence: CASSYTGGVYEQYF. The gene calls are TRBV27 and TRBJ2-7; 9 nucleotides agree with TRBD1. The germline gives CDR1 MNHEY, CDR2 SMNVEV (reference sequence). Trimming at V came to 4 bases and at J to 4 bases, leaving 5 bases not matched to a gene. The CDR3 length is 14 residues.

This clonotype was recorded many times. The chain is built from TRBV5-1 and TRBJ2-7; 10 bases align to TRBD1. The V gene's germline CDR1 is SGHRS and CDR2 YFSETQ. The junction had 8 bases not matched to a gene; V was cut back by 7 bases and J by 4 bases. This CDR3 is built from 14 residues. Here the CDR3 reads CASGPGQGVYEQYF. Here the CDR3 DNA reads TGCGCCAGCGGCCCTGGACAGGGGGTATACGAGCAGTACTTC.